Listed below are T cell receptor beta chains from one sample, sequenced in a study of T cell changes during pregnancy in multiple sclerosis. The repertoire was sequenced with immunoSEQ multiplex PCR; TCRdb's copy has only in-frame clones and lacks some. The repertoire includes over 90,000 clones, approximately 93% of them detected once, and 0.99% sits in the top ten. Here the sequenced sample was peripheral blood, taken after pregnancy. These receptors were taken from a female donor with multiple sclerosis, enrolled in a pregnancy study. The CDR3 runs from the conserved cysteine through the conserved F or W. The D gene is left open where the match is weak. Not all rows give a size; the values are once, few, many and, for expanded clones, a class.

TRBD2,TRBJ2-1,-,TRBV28,TGTGCCAGCAGTTCACCCCCCGGGGTGACTAGCGGAGGAACCTACAATGAGCAGTTCTTC,CASSSPPGVTSGGTYNEQFF
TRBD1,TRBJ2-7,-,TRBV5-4,TGTGCCAGCAGCTCATACGACAGGGGGGAATACGAGCAGTACTTC,CASSSYDRGEYEQYF
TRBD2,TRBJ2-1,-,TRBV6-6,TGTGCCAGCAGTTTACTGGAGACTAGCAACTACAATGAGCAGTTCTTC,CASSLLETSNYNEQFF
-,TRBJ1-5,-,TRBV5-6,TGTGCCAGCAGCTCCGGACTGATCCTTCAGCCCCAGCATTTT,CASSSGLILQPQHF
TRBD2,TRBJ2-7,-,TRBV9,TGTGCCAGCAGCGTTAGCGGGAGGGCCTCCTACGAGCAGTACTTC,CASSVSGRASYEQYF
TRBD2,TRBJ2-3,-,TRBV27,TGTGCCAGCACCACTAGCGGGAGTATAGATACGCAGTATTTT,CASTTSGSIDTQYF
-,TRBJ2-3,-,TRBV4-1,TGCGCCAGCAGCCAAGGGGTAGGGACTCCAGATACGCAGTATTTT,CASSQGVGTPDTQYF
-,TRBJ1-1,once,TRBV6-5,TGTGCCAGCAGTCCGGGGGTTGGGGGGTCCACTGAAGCTTTCTTT,CASSPGVGGSTEAFF
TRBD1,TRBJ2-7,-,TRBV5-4,TGTGCCAGCAGCTTGCCTAGGACAGGGCTCCACGAGCAGTACTTC,CASSLPRTGLHEQYF
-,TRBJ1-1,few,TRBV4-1,TGCGCCAGCAGCCAAGAAGGAGGGTACACTGAAGCTTTCTTT,CASSQEGGYTEAFF
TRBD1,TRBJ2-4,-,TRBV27,TGTGCCAGCAGTTCGCTGGGACAGGGTAGGGTAAACATTCAGTACTTC,CASSSLGQGRVNIQYF
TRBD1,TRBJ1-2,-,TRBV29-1,TGCAGCGTTGAGGGGGCAGGGGGCGGCTACACCTTC,CSVEGAGGGYTF
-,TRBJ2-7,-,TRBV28,TGTGCCAGCAGTTTGGGTACAGGTTCTTCTGCCGAGCAGTACTTC,CASSLGTGSSAEQYF
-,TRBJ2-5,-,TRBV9,TGTGCCAGCAGCGTAGATTCCGGGGTTGAGACCCAGTACTTC,CASSVDSGVETQYF
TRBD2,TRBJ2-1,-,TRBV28,TGTGCCAGCAGTTTGGGTCTAGCGGGGGTCTACAATGAGCAGTTCTTC,CASSLGLAGVYNEQFF
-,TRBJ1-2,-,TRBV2,TGTGCCAGCAGTGAGTTGCGTAACTATGGCTACACCTTC,CASSELRNYGYTF
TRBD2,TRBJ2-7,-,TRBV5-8,TGTGCCAGCAGCCGGGGACTAGCAGGCTTGGGGGGGTTGGAAGAGCAGTACTTC,CASSRGLAGLGGLEEQYF
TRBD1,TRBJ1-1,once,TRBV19,TGTGCCAGTAGACAACAGGGGAGTAGCACTGAAGCTTTCTTT,CASRQQGSSTEAFF
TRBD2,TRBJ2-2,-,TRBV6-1,TGTGCCAGCACCGGGTGGGAGGGCCACACCGGGGAGCTGTTTTTT,CASTGWEGHTGELFF
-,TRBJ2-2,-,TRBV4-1,TGCGCCAGCAGCCAAGATTCCGGGACTGCCTTGAGCATTGCCTACACCGGGGAGCTGTTTTTT,CASSQDSGTALSIAYTGELFF
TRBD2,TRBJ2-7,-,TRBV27,TGTGCCAGCAGTTTAGGGGTAGCGGGCCTGAACGAGCAGTACTTC,CASSLGVAGLNEQYF
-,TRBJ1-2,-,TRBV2,TGTGCCAACGTAGGTGACAAGGATAACTATGGCTACACCTTC,CANVGDKDNYGYTF
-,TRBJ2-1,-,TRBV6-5,TGTGCCAGCAGTTACAGAGGGCCCCGAAAAGGGGAGCAGTTCTTC,CASSYRGPRKGEQFF
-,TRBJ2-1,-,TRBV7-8,TGTGCCAGCAGCCCCTTGACTGCGTGGAATGAGCAGTTCTTC,CASSPLTAWNEQFF
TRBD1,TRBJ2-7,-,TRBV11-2,TGTGCCAGCAGCTTCTCGACAGGGGCCGACTACGAGCAGTACTTC,CASSFSTGADYEQYF
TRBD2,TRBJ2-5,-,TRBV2,TGTGCCAGCCCCCGTCTGAGACTAGCGGGAGTAGGGGAGACCCAGTACTTC,CASPRLRLAGVGETQYF
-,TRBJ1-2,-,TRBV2,TGTGCCAGCAGTCGAGTTGGCTACACCTTC,CASSRVGYTF
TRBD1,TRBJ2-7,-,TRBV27,TGTGCCAGCAAGGGGGCCAGCTCCTACGAGCAGTACTTC,CASKGASSYEQYF
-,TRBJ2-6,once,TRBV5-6,TGTGCCAGCAGCTTTCTCCCGGGCTCTGGGGCCAACGTCCTGACTTTC,CASSFLPGSGANVLTF
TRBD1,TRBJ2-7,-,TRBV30,TGTGCCTGGAGTGTAGGGACAGGGGACTACGAGCAGTACTTC,CAWSVGTGDYEQYF
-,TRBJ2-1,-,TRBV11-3,TGTGCCAGCAGCCACATAGGGGGACCCAATGAGCAGTTCTTC,CASSHIGGPNEQFF
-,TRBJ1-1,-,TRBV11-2,TGTGCCAGCAGCTTGTGGGGGGGAGAGAACACTGAAGCTTTCTTT,CASSLWGGENTEAFF
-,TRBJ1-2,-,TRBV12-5,TGTGCTAGTGGCCTTGGACAGTTCTATGGCTACACCTTC,CASGLGQFYGYTF
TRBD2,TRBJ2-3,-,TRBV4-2,TGTGCCAGCAGCCTAGGTGGGACTAGCGGGATAACAGATACGCAGTATTTT,CASSLGGTSGITDTQYF
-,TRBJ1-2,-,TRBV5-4,TGTGCCAGCAGCTCGGGGGGGGTGATTGGCTACACCTTC,CASSSGGVIGYTF
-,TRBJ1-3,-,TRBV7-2,TGTGCCAGCAGCTTATCAGGGTCTGGAAACACCATATATTTT,CASSLSGSGNTIYF
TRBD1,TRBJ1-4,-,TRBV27,TGTGCCAGCAGTCCACAGGGGGGGACTAATGAAAAACTGTTTTTT,CASSPQGGTNEKLFF
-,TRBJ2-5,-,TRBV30,TGTGCCTGGATGACAACCCCGACCCAAGAGACCCAGTACTTC,CAWMTTPTQETQYF
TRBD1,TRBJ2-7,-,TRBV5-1,TGCGCCAGCAGCGAAATTACAGGGGCCTACGAGCAGTACTTC,CASSEITGAYEQYF
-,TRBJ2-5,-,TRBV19,TGTGCCAGTAGTTGGGCAGGCCAAGAGACCCAGTACTTC,CASSWAGQETQYF
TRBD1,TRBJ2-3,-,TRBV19,TGTGCCAGTAGCCCAGGGACAGGGGGAGATACGCAGTATTTT,CASSPGTGGDTQYF
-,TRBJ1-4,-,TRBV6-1,TGTGCCAGCAGTTCGGGGTGGACCGCTGAAAAACTGTTTTTT,CASSSGWTAEKLFF
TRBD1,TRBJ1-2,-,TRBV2,TGTGCCTGCAGACAGGGGGCAGACTATGGCTACACCTTC,CACRQGADYGYTF
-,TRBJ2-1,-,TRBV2,TGTGCCAGCCGGGGGACCTACAATGAGCAGTTCTTC,CASRGTYNEQFF
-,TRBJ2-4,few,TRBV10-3,TGTGCCATCAGTGGACTAGAGAAAAACATTCAGTACTTC,CAISGLEKNIQYF
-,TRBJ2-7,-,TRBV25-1,TGTGCCAGCAGCATCTCCTACGAGCAGTACTTC,CASSISYEQYF
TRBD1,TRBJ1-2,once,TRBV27,TGTGCCAGCAGTCCCCAACAGGGGAAAAAGTATGGCTACACCTTC,CASSPQQGKKYGYTF
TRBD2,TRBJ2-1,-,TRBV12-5,TGTGCTAGTGGTTCGGGGGGGCCCCAGCAGTTCTTC,CASGSGGPQQFF
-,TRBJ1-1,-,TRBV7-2,TGTGCCAGCAGCCGTGACAGTGTCGGCACTGAAGCTTTCTTT,CASSRDSVGTEAFF
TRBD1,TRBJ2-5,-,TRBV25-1,TGTGCCAGCAGTGACCGGGACAGGGGGCCTCTCGGGGCCCAGTACTTC,CASSDRDRGPLGAQYF
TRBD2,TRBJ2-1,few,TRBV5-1,TGCGCCAGCAGCCAACCCGGGACTAGCGGGCCCTCCTACAATGAGCAGTTCTTC,CASSQPGTSGPSYNEQFF